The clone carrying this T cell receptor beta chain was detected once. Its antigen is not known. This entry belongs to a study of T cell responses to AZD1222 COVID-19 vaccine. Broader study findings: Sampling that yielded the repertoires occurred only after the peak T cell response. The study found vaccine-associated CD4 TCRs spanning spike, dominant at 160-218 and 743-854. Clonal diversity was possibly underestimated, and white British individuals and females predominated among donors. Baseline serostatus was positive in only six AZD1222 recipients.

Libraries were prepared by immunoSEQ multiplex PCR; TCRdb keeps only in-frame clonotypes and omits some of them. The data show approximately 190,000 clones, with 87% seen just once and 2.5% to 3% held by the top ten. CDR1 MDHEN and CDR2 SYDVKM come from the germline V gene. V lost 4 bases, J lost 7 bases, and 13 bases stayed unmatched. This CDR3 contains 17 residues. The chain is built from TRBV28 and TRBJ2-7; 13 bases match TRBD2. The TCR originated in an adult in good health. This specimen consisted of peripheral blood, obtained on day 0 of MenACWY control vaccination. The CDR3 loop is CASSSQILTSGGREQYF. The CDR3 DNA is TGTGCCAGCAGTTCACAAATTTTGACTAGCGGGGGGAGAGAGCAGTACTTC.